The subject of this entry is one T cell receptor (beta chain). The sample originates from a study of blood T cell repertoires in COVID-19. Looked up from germline, CDR1 is SNHLY and CDR2 is FYNNEI. Between the trimmed V and J ends, which lost 7 bases and 0 bases, there was a span of 16 bases. The CDR3 covers 16 residues. TCRdb's table, derived via immunoSEQ multiplex PCR, lists solely in-frame clones and lacks some. The sample shows 120,000 or so clones, roughly four fifths of them seen only once. The specimen was peripheral blood. The J gene is TRBJ2-4, the V gene TRBV2; possible D gene TRBD2, 5 bases. The TCR originated in a man aged 45-60 years with acute or convalescent COVID-19. The CDR3 sequence: CASKPSPGLAKNIQYF. The CDR3 DNA reads as TGTGCCAGCAAGCCGAGTCCGGGGTTAGCCAAAAACATTCAGTACTTC.